The next 15 T cell receptor beta chains were all read from a single sample in a study of blood T cells in healthy people across ages. Together with a sample-barcoded 5' primer, a J-beta primer mix was included in a second PCR lasting 7 to 11 cycles. TCRdb reanalysed the 5' RACE reads using MiXCR and keeps one entry per CDR3 protein. The repertoire consists of about 620,000 distinct CDR3 sequences, with approximately 52% occurring once and the leading ten covering about 13%. The sequenced material came from blood. These receptors all come from a woman aged 80 or older in good health.

The rearrangement links TRBV4-3 to TRBJ2-7; 9 bases map to TRBD2. Germline V gene sequence: CDR1 LGHNA, CDR2 YSLEER. This CDR3 is built from 17 residues. The ends lost 1 base at V and 2 bases at J; junction bases unmatched: 9. CDR3: CASSQVMGREGAYEQYF. CDR3 DNA: TGCGCCAGCAGCCAAGTTATGGGGCGGGAGGGGGCCTACGAGCAGTACTTC.

The chain is built from TRBV11-2 and TRBJ2-1, with D uncertain. Germline CDR1 SGHAT, CDR2 FQNNGV. The CDR3 is 16 residues long. V lost 2 bases and J 0 bases, leaving 11 bases between the germline ends. CDR3 bases: TGTGCCAGCAGCTTATTGGAGTCTAACTCCTACAATGAGCAGTTCTTC. This encodes CASSLLESNSYNEQFF.

V and J are TRBV2 and TRBJ1-1; no clear D gene. The CDR3 totals 12 residues. V was clipped by 4 bases and J by 4 bases, with 7 bases between them. Germline values: CDR1 SNHLY, CDR2 FYNNEI. The CDR3 sequence is CASSASSTEAFF. DNA of the CDR3: TGTGCCAGCAGTGCCTCCTCCACTGAAGCTTTCTTT.

The genes are TRBV20-1 and TRBJ1-2; D is unresolved. Deletions cut 4 bases from V and 6 bases from J, with 24 bases between. Germline V lookup: CDR1 DFQATT, CDR2 SNEGSKA (reference sequence). This CDR3 spans 16 amino acids. The CDR3 loop reads CSATRYWDFSPNGYTF. CDR3 nucleotides: TGCAGTGCTACCCGTTACTGGGATTTCTCACCGAATGGCTACACCTTC.

V usage is TRBV12-3 or TRBV12-4 and J usage is TRBJ2-2, with D tentatively TRBD2 (6 bases). Trimming shortened V by 3 bases and J by 4 bases, and 18 bases separated the two germline ends. The CDR3 is 17 amino acids. CDR3 nucleotides: TGTGCCAGCAGTTTGGGGCGGAGGGGCCTTGGCACCGGGGAGCTGTTTTTT. This translates into CASSLGRRGLGTGELFF.

As for this clonotype: A much bigger clone sits one base away, suggesting this may be a read error. This chain joins TRBV12-3 or TRBV12-4 and TRBJ2-1; maybe TRBD1 (6 bases). This CDR3 spans 15 amino acids. The CDR3 DNA follows: TGTGCCAGCAGTTTAAGACAGGTAGACGGCAATGGGCAGTTCTTC. The encoded protein is CASSLRQVDGNGQFF.

The rearrangement uses TRBV28 and TRBJ2-5, with D hard to call. The end of the DNA aligns better with TRBJ2-7, so the J call may be wrong. This CDR3 has 12 amino acids. Germline CDR1 reads MDHEN; CDR2 reads SYDVKM. The CDR3 nucleotides are TGTGCCAGCAGAAACACCGTTTACGAGCAGTACTTC. Its protein is CASRNTVYEQYF.

This clonotype was recorded at least ten times. The chain employs TRBV20-1 and TRBJ2-7; unclear D gene. The CDR3 consists of 15 residues. Germline V gives CDR1 DFQATT, CDR2 SNEGSKA (reference sequence). The V end lost 0 bases, the J end lost 0 bases, and 12 bases lay between the germline ends. The CDR3 region is CSARDLKMSSYEQYF. The DNA of the CDR3 is TGCAGTGCTAGAGATTTAAAGATGAGCTCCTACGAGCAGTACTTC.

This chain connects TRBV7-8 to TRBJ1-3; TRBD1 matches 8 bases. Germline V gives CDR1 SGHVS, CDR2 FQNEAQ. CDR3 length: 16 amino acids. After removal of 5 bases from V and 1 base from J, the junction contained 7 bases not matched to a gene. The chain's CDR3 is CASSPRQGISGNTIYF. The DNA of the CDR3 is TGTGCCAGCAGCCCCCGACAGGGGATTTCTGGAAACACCATATATTTT.

As concerns this clonotype: A much larger clone differs by one base, so this may be a read error. The chain uses TRBV15 and TRBJ2-5; D remains ambiguous. Germline CDR1 and CDR2: LNHNV and YYDKDF (reference sequence). Trimming took 4 bases from V and 2 from J, leaving 8 bases between them. CDR3 length: 13 residues. The chain's CDR3 is CATSKDPQETQYF. The CDR3 DNA is TGTGCCACCAGCAAAGACCCGCAAGAGACCCAGTACTTC.

The CDR3 sequence is CASSWDFSDTQYF. DNA for the CDR3: TGTGCCAGCAGCTGGGACTTCTCAGATACGCAGTATTTT. The J gene is TRBJ2-3, the V gene TRBV28, with TRBD2 as a possible D gene (6 bases). This CDR3 spans 13 amino acids. Between the trimmed V and J ends, which lost 6 bases and 4 bases, there was a span of 11 bases. Germline loops: CDR1 MDHEN, CDR2 SYDVKM.

CDR3 nucleotide sequence: TGCAGCGTTGAAGTCCCGGACCCAAGATATGGCTACACCTTC. Its translation: CSVEVPDPRYGYTF. V and J are TRBV29-1 and TRBJ1-2; D is unclear. Trimming left V 1 base short and J 5 bases short, with 14 bases between. The CDR3 is 14 amino acids. Germline-derived CDR1 and CDR2 are SQVTM and ANQGSEA.

This clonotype showed up many times. The J gene is TRBJ2-5, the V gene TRBV28; D is ambiguous. This CDR3 has 14 residues. Germline V gives CDR1 MDHEN, CDR2 SYDVKM. The V gene lost 4 bases and the J gene lost 1 base, with 10 bases spanning the gap. The CDR3 loop is CASSWSFTQETQYF. The DNA of the CDR3 is TGTGCCAGCAGTTGGAGCTTCACCCAAGAGACCCAGTACTTC. Complete variable domain (other parts from reference TRBV28 and TRBJ2-5): DVKVTQSSRYLVKRTGEKVFLECVQDMDHENMFWYRQDPGLGLRLIYFSYDVKMKEKGDIPEGYSVSREKKERFSLILESASTNQTSMYLCASSWSFTQETQYFGPGTRLLVL.

The chain carries TRBV5-1 and TRBJ1-1; TRBD1 matches at 10 bases. From germline, CDR1 is SGHRS and CDR2 YFSETQ. The trim removed 4 bases at V and 6 bases at J, leaving 9 bases unmatched. The CDR3 consists of 15 residues. Written as DNA, the CDR3 is TGCGCCAGCAGCCCAGAGACAGGGGGCTGGGCTGAAGCTTTCTTT. Translation gives CASSPETGGWAEAFF.

The rearrangement links TRBV2 to TRBJ1-2, with TRBD1 identical over 9 bases. J was trimmed by 4 bases and V by 7 bases; bases with no gene match: 7. CDR1 and CDR2 from the germline V gene are SNHLY and FYNNEI. This CDR3 region has 14 residues. CDR3 amino acids: CASNPQGAVYGYTF. DNA of the CDR3: TGTGCCAGCAACCCACAGGGGGCGGTCTATGGCTACACCTTC.